The 25 T cell receptor beta chains below were found in one sample sequenced in a study of cytomegalovirus exposure and HLA in healthy donors. PCR used 60 Vbeta primers and 13 Jbeta primers. Repertoires were generated with immunoSEQ multiplex PCR, while TCRdb's copy carries only in-frame clones and drops some. Altogether more than 85,000 clones are present, roughly 80% being singletons, with the ten largest covering roughly 1.9%. The sequenced sample was PBMCs. These receptors were obtained from a boy aged 10-17 years in good health and CMV-seronegative.

The CDR3 reads CASSYPRGAGSYGYTF. The CDR3 nucleotides are TGTGCCAGCAGTTACCCTCGGGGGGCCGGTAGCTATGGCTACACCTTC. The rearrangement uses TRBV6-5 and TRBJ1-2, with TRBD1 as a possible D gene (6 bases). The V end was cut by 2 bases, the J end by 4 bases, with 17 bases between. This CDR3 region has 16 residues. Germline values: CDR1 MNHEY, CDR2 SVGAGI.

This rearrangement joins TRBV10-3 to TRBJ1-1; 11 nucleotides match TRBD1. CDR1 and CDR2 (germline): ENHRY, SYGVKD. The CDR3 loop spans 16 amino acids. Trimming at V came to 6 bases and at J to 1 base, leaving 7 bases not matched to a gene. CDR3 coding DNA: TGTGCCATCAGGGCGGGACAGGGGGTTGAGAACACTGAAGCTTTCTTT. Translated: CAIRAGQGVENTEAFF.

This chain links TRBV6-5 with TRBJ1-2; TRBD1 aligns across 9 bases. Germline V gene data show CDR1 as MNHEY and CDR2 as SVGAGI. V lost 6 bases, J lost 5 bases, and 7 bases stayed unmatched. The CDR3 totals 14 residues. The CDR3 loop is CASSVRTGDYGYTF. CDR3 sequence (DNA): TGTGCCAGCAGCGTTCGGACAGGGGATTATGGCTACACCTTC.

The V gene is TRBV7-2, the J gene TRBJ2-1; 8 nucleotides line up with TRBD1. V lost 3 bases and J lost 6; bases outside the gene matches: 4. The CDR3 has 14 residues. In germline, CDR1 is SGHTA, CDR2 FQGNSA. Here the CDR3 reads CASSFRGRINEQFF. The CDR3 DNA reads TGTGCCAGCAGCTTCAGGGGGCGCATCAATGAGCAGTTCTTC.

The J gene is TRBJ1-1, the V gene TRBV27; D possibly corresponds to TRBD1 (5 bases). CDR1 MNHEY and CDR2 SMNVEV come from the germline V gene (reference sequence). This CDR3 has 14 residues. V shed 8 bases and J shed 5 bases, with 18 bases lying between them. The CDR3 loop reads CASCGGGRRTEAFF. In DNA, the CDR3 is TGTGCCAGCTGCGGGGGGGGAAGAAGGACTGAAGCTTTCTTT.

The J gene is TRBJ1-5, the V gene TRBV10-2, with D possibly matching TRBD1 (5 bases). The V and J ends lost 8 bases and 7 bases respectively, with 15 bases between them. Looked up from germline, CDR1 is WSHSY and CDR2 is SAAADI. This CDR3 is built from 13 residues. CDR3 protein: CASDAGLGQPQHF. CDR3 in DNA: TGCGCCAGCGATGCGGGGCTGGGGCAGCCCCAGCATTTT.

The chain combines TRBV28 with TRBJ2-2; 7 bases line up with TRBD1. This CDR3 spans 15 amino acids. The J segment lost 1 base and the V segment lost 6 bases, leaving 5 bases of the junction unmatched. Germline V lookup: CDR1 MDHEN, CDR2 SYDVKM. Here the CDR3 reads CASSVGGGNTGELFF. The CDR3 coding sequence is TGTGCCAGCAGCGTAGGGGGCGGGAACACCGGGGAGCTGTTTTTT.

In DNA, the CDR3 is TGTGCCAGTAGTATCGTTGGAGGGAACACTGAAGCTTTCTTT. This gives the protein CASSIVGGNTEAFF. J is TRBJ1-1 and V is TRBV19; D not certain. V was pared by 3 bases and J by 1 base, with 9 bases between. The CDR3 contains 14 residues. Germline lookup yields CDR1 LNHDA and CDR2 SQIVND (reference sequence).

This clone was seen just once. The V and J genes are TRBV7-9 and TRBJ1-5; 7 positions agree with TRBD1. The CDR3 has 14 amino acids. Germline CDR1 reads SEHNR; CDR2 reads FQNEAQ (reference sequence). The J segment lost 7 bases and the V segment lost 5 bases, leaving 8 bases of the junction unmatched. The CDR3 nucleotides read TGTGCCAGCAGCATGGACAGGTCGGACCAGCCCCAGCATTTT. It is translated as CASSMDRSDQPQHF.

The rearrangement joins TRBV7-2 to TRBJ1-3; D is unresolved. Germline CDR1 SGHTA, CDR2 FQGNSA. The CDR3 spans 14 residues. V lost 5 bases, J lost 0 bases, and 8 bases lay in between. CDR3 coding DNA: TGTGCCAGCAGCCCCCCTTCCTCTGGAAACACCATATATTTT. This sequence encodes CASSPPSSGNTIYF. The full variable domain, with the rest looked up from reference TRBV7-2 and TRBJ1-3, is GAGVSQSPSNKVTEKGKDVELRCDPISGHTALYWYRQSLGQGLEFLIYFQGNSAPDKSGLPSDRFSAERTGGSVSTLTIQRTQQEDSAVYLCASSPPSSGNTIYFGEGSWLTVV.

This sequence joins TRBV29-1 and TRBJ2-5; D is possibly TRBD2 (5 bases). Trimming took 4 bases from V and 5 from J, leaving 11 bases between them. Germline CDR1 SQVTM, CDR2 ANQGSEA. This CDR3 spans 12 amino acids. The CDR3 nucleotides read TGCAGCGTTGGAGGGCCTTTGGAGACCCAGTACTTC. This encodes CSVGGPLETQYF.

This clone appeared a few times. The sample carries other DNA sequences with the same CDR3. The chain recombines TRBV29-1 with TRBJ2-5; a possible D gene is TRBD2 (5 bases). Germline loops: CDR1 SQVTM, CDR2 ANQGSEA. Trimming shortened V by 4 bases and J by 2 bases, and 8 bases separated the two germline ends. This CDR3 has 12 residues. The CDR3 loop reads CSVVRGQETQYF. The DNA for the CDR3 is TGCAGCGTTGTGAGAGGGCAAGAGACCCAGTACTTC.

This clone was detected a few times. The V and J genes are TRBV5-1 and TRBJ2-4; TRBD1 matches at 8 bases. The germline V gene has CDR1 SGHRS and CDR2 YFSETQ. This CDR3 is built from 14 residues. Losses at the gene ends were 0 bases for V and 4 bases for J; bases not matched to a gene: 0. The CDR3 DNA reads as TGCGCCAGCAGCTTGGACAGGGGGAAAAACATTCAGTACTTC. This codes for CASSLDRGKNIQYF.

The table lists this clone with a count of one. This chain connects TRBV19 to TRBJ1-2, with TRBD1 as a possible D gene (5 bases). The germline gives CDR1 LNHDA, CDR2 SQIVND (reference sequence). CDR3 length: 15 amino acids. V shed 3 bases and J shed 7 bases, with 18 bases lying between them. The CDR3 region is CASSMAGTPTGGYTF. DNA for the CDR3: TGTGCCAGTAGTATGGCCGGGACTCCGACGGGTGGCTACACCTTC.

The chain combines TRBV30 with TRBJ2-2; maybe TRBD1 (8 bases). Between the trimmed V and J ends, which lost 5 bases and 3 bases, there was a span of 13 bases. The CDR3 has 14 residues. The V gene's germline CDR1 is GTSNPN and CDR2 SVGIG (reference sequence). The CDR3 sequence is CAWLQGGDTGELFF. Here the CDR3 DNA reads TGTGCCTGGCTACAGGGGGGGGACACCGGGGAGCTGTTTTTT.

The chain combines TRBV29-1 with TRBJ1-2; D not resolved. In germline, CDR1 is SQVTM, CDR2 ANQGSEA. V was shortened by 4 bases and J by 4 bases, with 7 bases between the two germline ends. The CDR3 runs 11 residues. CDR3 nucleotide sequence: TGCAGCGTTGCTTCAGGCTATGGCTACACCTTC. Its protein product is CSVASGYGYTF.

This clone was detected once. J is TRBJ1-3 and V is TRBV18; 8 positions match TRBD1. The CDR3 is 15 residues long. V shed 2 bases, J shed 5 bases, and the junction held 5 bases outside the gene matches. CDR1 KGHSH and CDR2 LQKENI come from the germline V gene. The CDR3 loop is CASSPYRGIRNTIYF. The CDR3 nucleotides are TGTGCCAGCTCACCATACAGGGGGATCAGAAACACCATATATTTT. The full variable domain, its missing parts supplied by reference TRBV18 and TRBJ1-3, is NAGVMQNPRHLVRRRGQEARLRCSPMKGHSHVYWYRQLPEEGLKFMVYLQKENIIDESGMPKERFSAEFPKEGPSILRIQQVVRGDSAAYFCASSPYRGIRNTIYFGEGSWLTVV.

The V call is TRBV4-3, the J call TRBJ1-1, with a weak D call TRBD1 (6 bases). The length of the CDR3 is 16 residues. V gave up 4 bases and J gave up 0 bases, with 15 bases separating them. The germline V gene has CDR1 LGHNA and CDR2 YSLEER. This CDR3 reads CASSLVGGRVNTEAFF. For the CDR3, the DNA is TGCGCCAGCAGCCTCGTAGGGGGTCGGGTGAACACTGAAGCTTTCTTT.

J is TRBJ1-1 and V is TRBV27; D is perhaps TRBD1 (5 bases). This CDR3 spans 12 amino acids. Deletions cut 3 bases from V and 7 bases from J, with 9 bases between. Germline assignment: CDR1 MNHEY and CDR2 SMNVEV (reference sequence). In DNA form, the CDR3 reads TGTGCCAGCAGTTTTTGGGGGGGTGAAGCTTTCTTT. Protein: CASSFWGGEAFF.

The chain joins TRBV7-8 to TRBJ2-7, with D perhaps matching TRBD1 (6 bases). Trimming removed 5 bases at V and 0 bases at J, with 14 bases between. CDR3 length: 15 residues. The germline gives CDR1 SGHVS, CDR2 FQNEAQ. CDR3 region: CASSPRPDSSYEQYF. The DNA for the CDR3 is TGTGCCAGCAGCCCAAGGCCGGACAGCTCCTACGAGCAGTACTTC.

The chain is built from TRBV11-1 and TRBJ2-1; D is possibly TRBD2 (5 bases). This CDR3 spans 16 amino acids. Germline V CDR1 and CDR2: SGHAT, FQDESV (reference sequence). Deletions cut 1 base from V and 0 bases from J, with 10 bases between. CDR3 region: CASSLGTGSSYNEQFF. CDR3 nucleotides: TGTGCCAGCAGCTTAGGGACGGGGAGCTCCTACAATGAGCAGTTCTTC. Together with reference TRBV11-1 and TRBJ2-1, the CDR3 gives the full variable domain: EAEVAQSPRYKITEKSQAVAFWCDPISGHATLYWYRQILGQGPELLVQFQDESVVDDSQLPKDRFSAERLKGVDSTLKIQPAELGDSAMYLCASSLGTGSSYNEQFFGPGTRLTVL.

The chain recombines TRBV5-1 with TRBJ1-6; D is unclear. The V end lost 4 bases, the J end lost 10 bases, and 15 bases lay between the germline ends. Germline V gene sequence: CDR1 SGHRS, CDR2 YFSETQ. There are 14 residues in the CDR3. The CDR3: CASSPEVKGSPLHF. In DNA, the CDR3 is TGCGCCAGCAGCCCGGAGGTGAAGGGATCACCCCTCCACTTT.

The J gene is TRBJ1-1, the V gene TRBV4-3, with a tentative D call TRBD1 (5 bases). The CDR3 runs 16 residues. Germline CDR1 LGHNA, CDR2 YSLEER. Trimming took 1 base from V and 0 from J, leaving 12 bases between them. This CDR3 reads CASSQGRQLMNTEAFF. The CDR3 region has the DNA TGCGCCAGCAGCCAAGGGAGACAGCTAATGAACACTGAAGCTTTCTTT.

J is TRBJ2-1 and V is TRBV4-3; the match to TRBD2 covers 14 bases. The germline V gene encodes CDR1 LGHNA and CDR2 YSLEER. This CDR3 contains 19 residues. Trimming cost V 0 bases and J 4 bases; bases outside gene matches: 8. CDR3 in DNA: TGCGCCAGCAGCCAAGATCGGGGACTAGCGGGAGATTTGTACAATGAGCAGTTCTTC. Its translation: CASSQDRGLAGDLYNEQFF.

The J gene is TRBJ1-1, the V gene TRBV30; D not resolved. The V end lost 2 bases, the J end lost 0 bases, and 7 bases lay between the germline ends. CDR1 and CDR2 (germline): GTSNPN, SVGIG (reference sequence). This CDR3 spans 13 amino acids. CDR3 DNA sequence: TGTGCCTGGAGTACCAGGCTGAACACTGAAGCTTTCTTT. This sequence encodes CAWSTRLNTEAFF.